This TCR beta chain derives from a study of T cells in Graves' hyperthyroidism and ophthalmopathy. This clonotype occurred many times. Antigen: not known. Trimming left V 6 bases short and J 2 bases short, with 4 bases between. The germline gives CDR1 SGHRS, CDR2 YFSETQ. This CDR3 comprises 11 residues. Findings and caveats of the study: Most clonotypes expanded in the thyroid (above 0.001) were also present in blood. Stable hyperthyroidism and ophthalmopathy were separated using 13 V-J signatures.

Diagnostic decisions used clinical symptoms, serum thyroxine and TRAb, thyroid ultrasound and orbital computed tomography. PBMCs came from over 8.5 ml fresh peripheral blood. The source material, RNA transcripts, was used to amplify TCR beta CDR3 regions. First-round RT-PCR targeting the TCR CDR3 was performed with the HTBI primer set. TCRdb processed the multiplex PCR reads anew with MiXCR; each CDR3 protein has one entry. Of about 350,000 distinct CDR3 sequences listed, about 16% were seen once; the top ten hold roughly a fifth. The sample taken for sequencing was blood. This clonotype was obtained from an older woman with Graves' ophthalmopathy. The V call is TRBV5-1, the J call TRBJ2-3; D uncertain. DNA of the CDR3: TGCGCCAGCACCCTCACAGATACGCAGTATTTT. Translation: CASTLTDTQYF.